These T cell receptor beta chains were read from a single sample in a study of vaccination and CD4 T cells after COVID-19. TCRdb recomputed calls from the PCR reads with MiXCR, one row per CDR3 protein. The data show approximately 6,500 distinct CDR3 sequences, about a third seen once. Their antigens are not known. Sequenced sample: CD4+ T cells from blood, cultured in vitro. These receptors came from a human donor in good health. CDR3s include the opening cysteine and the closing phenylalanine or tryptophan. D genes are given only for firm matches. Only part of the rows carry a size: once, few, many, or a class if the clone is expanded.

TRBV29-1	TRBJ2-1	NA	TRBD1	CSVERGQSMGNEQFF	TGCAGCGTTGAAAGGGGACAGTCAATGGGCAATGAGCAGTTCTTC
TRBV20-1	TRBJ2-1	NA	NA	CSATYGGVNNEQFF	TGCAGTGCAACCTACGGTGGGGTAAACAATGAGCAGTTCTTC
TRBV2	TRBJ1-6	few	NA	CASSIKLNSPLHF	TGTGCCAGCAGTATTAAGTTGAATTCACCCCTCCACTTT
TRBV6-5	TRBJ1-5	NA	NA	CASSYRVRQPQHF	TGTGCCAGCAGTTACAGGGTACGACAGCCCCAGCATTTT
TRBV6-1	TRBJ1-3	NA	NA	CASSELVTIYF	TGTGCCAGCAGTGAACTGGTGACCATATATTTT
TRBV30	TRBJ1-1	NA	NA	CAWRWLQDTEAFF	TGTGCCTGGAGGTGGCTGCAAGACACTGAAGCTTTCTTT
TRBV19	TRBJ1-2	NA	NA	CASSMTTNYGYTF	TGTGCCAGTAGTATGACAACTAACTATGGCTACACCTTC
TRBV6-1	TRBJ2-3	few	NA	CASSEVGAGSDTQYF	TGTGCCAGCAGTGAAGTAGGGGCGGGGTCAGATACGCAGTATTTT
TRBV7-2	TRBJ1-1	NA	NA	CASSFSSGNTEAFF	TGTGCCAGCAGCTTCTCCTCAGGGAACACTGAAGCTTTCTTT
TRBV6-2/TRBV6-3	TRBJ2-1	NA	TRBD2	CASSYSASGTYNEQFF	TGTGCCAGCAGTTACTCGGCTAGCGGGACCTACAATGAGCAGTTCTTC
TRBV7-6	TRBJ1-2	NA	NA	CASSLGPGGGYTF	TGTGCCAGCAGCTTAGGCCCCGGAGGGGGCTACACCTTC
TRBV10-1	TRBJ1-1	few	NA	CASRGDTEAFF	TGCGCCAGCCGGGGGGACACTGAAGCTTTCTTT
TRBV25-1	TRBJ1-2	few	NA	CASARGSGYTF	TGTGCCAGCGCCCGGGGGTCTGGCTACACCTTC
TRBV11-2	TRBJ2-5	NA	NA	CASSFTAGRETQYF	TGTGCCAGCAGCTTTACGGCAGGCCGAGAGACCCAGTACTTC
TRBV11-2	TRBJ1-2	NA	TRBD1	CASGTLGTAYGYTF	TGTGCCAGCGGCACACTAGGGACAGCTTATGGCTACACCTTC
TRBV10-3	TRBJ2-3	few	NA	CAISEFADTQYF	TGTGCCATCAGTGAGTTCGCAGATACGCAGTATTTT
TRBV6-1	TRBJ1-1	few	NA	CASRDTGLNTEAFF	TGTGCCAGCAGGGATACAGGGTTGAACACTGAAGCTTTCTTT
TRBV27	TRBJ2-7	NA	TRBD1	CASILRGTGEQYF	TGTGCCAGCATCCTTAGAGGGACAGGTGAGCAGTACTTC
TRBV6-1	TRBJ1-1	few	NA	CASSETFIGVRTEAFF	TGTGCCAGCAGTGAAACTTTTATAGGGGTCCGCACTGAAGCTTTCTTT
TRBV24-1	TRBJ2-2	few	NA	CATSGPGGLTTGELFF	TGTGCCACCAGTGGGCCAGGGGGACTGACAACCGGGGAGCTGTTTTTT
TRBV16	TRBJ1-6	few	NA	CASSQSLDSPLHF	TGTGCCAGCAGCCAATCCTTAGACTCACCCCTCCACTTT
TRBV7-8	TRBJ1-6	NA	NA	CASSLTLGLGGPSPLHF	TGTGCCAGCAGCTTAACCCTCGGACTGGGTGGGCCTTCACCCCTCCACTTT
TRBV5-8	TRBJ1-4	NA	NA	CASSPGASGNEKLFF	TGTGCCAGCAGTCCGGGGGCGTCGGGTAATGAAAAACTGTTTTTT
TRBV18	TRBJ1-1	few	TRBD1	CASSTTGGDTEAFF	TGTGCCAGCTCAACGACAGGGGGGGACACTGAAGCTTTCTTT
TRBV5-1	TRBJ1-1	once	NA	CASRRFLESSSGTEAFF	TGCGCCAGCAGAAGGTTTTTGGAGAGTAGCTCCGGCACTGAAGCTTTCTTT
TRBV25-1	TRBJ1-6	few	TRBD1	CASSEREQGAEPLHF	TGTGCCAGCAGTGAGCGGGAACAGGGGGCAGAGCCCCTCCACTTT
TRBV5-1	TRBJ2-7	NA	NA	CASSPDRARYEQYF	TGCGCCAGCAGCCCGGACAGAGCTCGCTACGAGCAGTACTTC
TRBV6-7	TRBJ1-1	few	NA	CASSYPTANTEAFF	TGTGCCAGCAGTTACCCGACAGCGAACACTGAAGCTTTCTTT
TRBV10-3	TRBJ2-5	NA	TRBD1	CAIRGQEKSQETQYF	TGTGCCATCAGGGGACAGGAGAAATCTCAAGAGACCCAGTACTTC